The 18 T cell receptor beta chains listed next were all sequenced from one sample in a study of shared clonotypes between healthy human individuals. Measured with immunoSEQ multiplex PCR; TCRdb has only the in-frame clones, and not every one. The sample records roughly 850,000 clones, about 97% being singletons. Only CD45RO-negative cells positively selected for CCR7 counted as naive CD8 cells, so terminally differentiated effector memory CD45RA+ cells were excluded. The sequenced material came from naive CD8+ T cells sorted from blood. These receptors were obtained from a man aged 25-40 years in good health.

The rearrangement links TRBV29-1 to TRBJ2-4; D gene ambiguous. The CDR3 covers 13 residues. V shed 4 bases and J shed 5 bases, with 12 bases lying between them. Germline V gene sequence: CDR1 SQVTM, CDR2 ANQGSEA. In DNA form, the CDR3 reads TGCAGCGTTGGTCAGGAGAACGAAAACATTCAGTACTTC. It codes for CSVGQENENIQYF.

This chain connects TRBV7-9 to TRBJ1-1, with a possible D match to TRBD1 (5 bases). Germline values: CDR1 SEHNR, CDR2 FQNEAQ (reference sequence). This CDR3 spans 14 amino acids. With 5 bases removed from V and 5 bases from J, the gap between germline ends came to 15 bases. The CDR3 DNA sequence: TGTGCCAGCAGCCCGATTGGGGGTCGGACTGAAGCTTTCTTT. Its protein is CASSPIGGRTEAFF. Drawing the rest from reference TRBV7-9 and TRBJ1-1, the complete variable domain is DTGVSQNPRHKITKRGQNVTFRCDPISEHNRLYWYRQTLGQGPEFLTYFQNEAQLEKSRLLSDRFSAERPKGSFSTLEIQRTEQGDSAMYLCASSPIGGRTEAFFGQGTRLTVV.

V usage is TRBV28 and J usage is TRBJ1-2; D is possibly TRBD1 (6 bases). Trimming took 6 bases from V and 8 from J, leaving 13 bases between them. Germline-derived CDR1 and CDR2 are MDHEN and SYDVKM. The CDR3 length is 12 residues. In nucleotides, the CDR3 is TGTGCCAGCAGACAGGGATCTGAGGGCTACACCTTC. It translates to CASRQGSEGYTF.

The chain employs TRBV27 and TRBJ2-7; perhaps TRBD1 as D (5 bases). This CDR3 has 12 residues. V was shortened by 8 bases and J by 3 bases, with 11 bases between the two germline ends. Looked up from germline, CDR1 is MNHEY and CDR2 is SMNVEV (reference sequence). CDR3 nucleotides: TGTGCCAGCGGTGACAGCCTCTACGAGCAGTACTTC. This translates into CASGDSLYEQYF.

In its sample, this clone was seen once. The chain uses TRBV19 and TRBJ1-5, with D unresolved. This CDR3 has 18 amino acids. CDR1 is LNHDA and CDR2 is SQIVND in the germline V gene (reference sequence). The V end was cut by 5 bases, the J end by 7 bases, with 27 bases between. The CDR3 region is CASSPRFPESHNRQPQHF. CDR3 nucleotides: TGTGCCAGTAGTCCAAGATTTCCAGAGTCTCACAACCGACAGCCCCAGCATTTT. Based on the CDR3 plus reference TRBV19 and TRBJ1-5, the full variable domain is DGGITQSPKYLFRKEGQNVTLSCEQNLNHDAMYWYRQDPGQGLRLIYYSQIVNDFQKGDIAEGYSVSREKKESFPLTVTSAQKNPTAFYLCASSPRFPESHNRQPQHFGDGTRLSIL.

CDR3 coding DNA: TGTGCCAGCAGCCCTACGACAGGGGAATACAATGAGCAGTTCTTC. Encoded protein: CASSPTTGEYNEQFF. The rearrangement joins TRBV2 to TRBJ2-1; 8 bases map to TRBD1. Per the germline V gene, CDR1 is SNHLY and CDR2 is FYNNEI. V was clipped by 6 bases and J by 4 bases; unmatched bases: 8. The CDR3 has 15 amino acids.

The rearrangement links TRBV29-1 to TRBJ2-1, with a tentative D call TRBD2 (6 bases). Trimming left V 7 bases short and J 9 bases short, with 25 bases between. The germline V gene encodes CDR1 SQVTM and CDR2 ANQGSEA. This CDR3 is built from 15 residues. CDR3 bases: TGCAGCGGTAGCGGAATCGGCAGGGTGGTTGGTGAGCAGTTCTTC. Translated: CSGSGIGRVVGEQFF.

The rearrangement uses TRBV30 and TRBJ2-5; 7 bases line up with TRBD2. The CDR3 is 13 amino acids. The trim removed 4 bases at V and 4 bases at J, leaving 6 bases unmatched. CDR1 and CDR2 (germline): GTSNPN, SVGIG (reference sequence). DNA of the CDR3: TGTGCCTGGAATGTAGTAGCGGGAGAGACCCAGTACTTC. Amino acids: CAWNVVAGETQYF.

V is TRBV4-1 and J is TRBJ2-7; no firm D call. CDR1 is MGHRA, CDR2 YSYEKL, per germline. V was trimmed by 0 bases and J by 5 bases, leaving 11 bases between them. There are 14 residues in the CDR3. CDR3 DNA: TGCGCCAGCAGCCAAGACCCAGGCGACGACGAGCAGTACTTC. The encoded protein is CASSQDPGDDEQYF.

The chain combines TRBV7-2 with TRBJ2-1, with TRBD2 matching over 9 bases. This CDR3 contains 18 residues. Trimming removed 3 bases from V and 4 bases from J; junction bases left unmatched: 13. Per the germline V gene, CDR1 is SGHTA and CDR2 is FQGNSA. The CDR3 sequence: CASSLVGVLAGAYNEQFF. The CDR3 bases are TGTGCCAGCAGCTTGGTCGGAGTTTTAGCGGGAGCGTACAATGAGCAGTTCTTC.

The J gene is TRBJ2-7, the V gene TRBV27, with D perhaps TRBD1 (6 bases). Trimming took 6 bases from V and 9 from J, leaving 15 bases between them. This CDR3 is built from 12 residues. Germline CDR1 reads MNHEY; CDR2 reads SMNVEV (reference sequence). For the CDR3, the DNA is TGTGCCAGCAGCCAGAATGGGGGCGGGCAGTACTTC. Translation: CASSQNGGGQYF.

The V call is TRBV11-2, the J call TRBJ2-2; unclear D gene. This CDR3 comprises 15 residues. The V end was cut by 1 base, the J end by 0 bases, with 6 bases between. The germline V gene has CDR1 SGHAT and CDR2 FQNNGV. The CDR3 loop is CASSLGTANTGELFF. CDR3 nucleotide sequence: TGTGCCAGCAGCTTAGGAACCGCGAACACCGGGGAGCTGTTTTTT.

To note about this clone: Germline and junction disagree at one end, which may indicate a read error. This chain connects TRBV7-7 to TRBJ2-7, with 8 positions matching TRBD1. Germline-derived CDR1 and CDR2 are SSHAT and FNYEAQ (reference sequence). The CDR3 contains 13 residues. This CDR3 reads CASSRGQGYEQYF. The CDR3 DNA reads TGTGCTAGCAGCCGAGGACAGGGCTACGAGCAGTACTTC.

This chain uses TRBV2 with TRBJ2-3, with 12 bases aligning to TRBD2. The ends lost 6 bases at V and 5 bases at J; junction bases unmatched: 12. The CDR3 loop spans 17 amino acids. Germline V gene lookup returns CDR1 SNHLY and CDR2 FYNNEI. The CDR3 is CASSRRLAGAVEDTQYF. As DNA, the CDR3 is TGTGCCAGCAGCCGACGACTAGCGGGAGCAGTAGAAGATACGCAGTATTTT.

This sequence joins TRBV25-1 and TRBJ1-3; D call uncertain. The ends were cut back, 3 bases at V and 2 bases at J, with 11 bases in the middle. The CDR3 has 15 residues. The germline CDR1 and CDR2 sequences are MGHDK and SYGVNS. The CDR3 spells CASSDGVFAGNTIYF. In nucleotides, the CDR3 is TGTGCCAGCAGTGATGGAGTTTTTGCTGGAAACACCATATATTTT.

This chain joins TRBV28 and TRBJ2-7; D is undetermined. The CDR3 extends over 13 amino acids. V shed 2 bases and J shed 2 bases, with 7 bases lying between them. Germline V gives CDR1 MDHEN, CDR2 SYDVKM. This CDR3 is CASSLGETYEQYF. The CDR3 DNA reads as TGTGCCAGCAGTTTAGGGGAAACCTACGAGCAGTACTTC.

V and J are TRBV12-5 and TRBJ2-1; the D gene could be TRBD1 or TRBD2 (5 bases each). CDR1 is LGHNT and CDR2 is FRNRAP in the germline V gene. V dropped 6 bases and J dropped 5 bases, with 14 bases sitting between them. The CDR3 extends over 14 amino acids. This CDR3 is CASGGTRRNNEQFF. In DNA, the CDR3 is TGTGCTAGTGGGGGGACCCGAAGGAACAATGAGCAGTTCTTC.

DNA for the CDR3: TGTGCCAGTACCAGGACAGGGGGCAGTGAGACCCAGTACTTC. Encoded protein: CASTRTGGSETQYF. The genes are TRBV19 and TRBJ2-5; 11 nucleotides line up with TRBD1. Germline CDR1 reads LNHDA; CDR2 reads SQIVND (reference sequence). The CDR3 is made up of 14 amino acids. The J segment lost 5 bases and the V segment lost 7 bases, leaving 6 bases of the junction unmatched.